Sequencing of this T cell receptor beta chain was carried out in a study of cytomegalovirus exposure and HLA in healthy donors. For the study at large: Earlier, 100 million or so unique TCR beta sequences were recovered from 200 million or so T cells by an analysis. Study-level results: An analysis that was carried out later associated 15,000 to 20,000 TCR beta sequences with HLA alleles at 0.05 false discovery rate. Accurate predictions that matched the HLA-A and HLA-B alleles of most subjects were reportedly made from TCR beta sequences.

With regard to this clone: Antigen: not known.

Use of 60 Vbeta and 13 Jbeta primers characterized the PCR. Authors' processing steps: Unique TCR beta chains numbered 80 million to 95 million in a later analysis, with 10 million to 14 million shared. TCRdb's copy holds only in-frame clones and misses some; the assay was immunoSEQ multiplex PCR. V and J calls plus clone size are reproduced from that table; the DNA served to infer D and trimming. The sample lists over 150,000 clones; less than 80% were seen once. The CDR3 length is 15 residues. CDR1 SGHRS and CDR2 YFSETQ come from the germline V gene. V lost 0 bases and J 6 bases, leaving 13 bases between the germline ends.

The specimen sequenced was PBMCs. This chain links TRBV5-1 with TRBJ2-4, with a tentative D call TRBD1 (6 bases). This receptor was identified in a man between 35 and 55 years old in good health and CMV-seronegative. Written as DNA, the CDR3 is TGCGCCAGCAGCTTGGGGCAAAAAGGGGGAAACATTCAGTACTTC. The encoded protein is CASSLGQKGGNIQYF.